The rows below give T cell receptor beta chains drawn from one sample of a study of radiation and T cells in renal cell carcinoma. Clones were sequenced by immunoSEQ multiplex PCR, and TCRdb holds only the in-frame ones, with some missing. Of some 15,000 clones listed, roughly 60% are singletons. The specimen was tumor tissue, collected from a patient whose treatment was nephrectomy without radiotherapy. Receptors were obtained from a man between 40 and 49 years old with renal cell carcinoma. Both conserved end residues are part of each CDR3.

15 TRBV5-4 CASSLTSGPQETQYF
14 TRBV5-4 CASSPNQGGNTIYF
14 TRBV6-6 CASSQGGSTDTQYF
14 TRBV4-1 CASSQDYSYNEQFF
18 TRBV10-3 CAISSGLAGHRGGETQYF
15 TRBV11-2 CASSFGGLRTDTQYF
12 TRBV5-1 CASSPNYNEQFF
15 TRBV5-1 CASSRETGKVTEAFF
17 TRBV7-9 CASSTGRGGHSNEKLFF
13 TRBV7-3 CASSLTPDNEQFF
13 TRBV9 CASSQTGTGEQYF
13 TRBV11-3 CASSSYRDSPLHF
16 TRBV6-5 CASSSPSTGSGTEAFF
15 TRBV2 CASSSGLAGEDTQYF
16 TRBV5-5 CASSRDGKRNTGELFF
12 TRBV7-9 CASSSHSYEQYF
19 TRBV2 CASSSGGPLTRTSTDTQYF
11 TRBV7-6 CASSSDYGYTF
11 TRBV20-1 CSAREKNGYTF
18 TRBV4-1 CASSQEIRPSSYNSPLHF
14 TRBV29-1 CSVERRPANNEQFF
14 TRBV6-5 CASSSPHLNTEAFF
15 TRBV6-5 CASKLSRDRDHGYTF
15 TRBV10-3 CAISEFEGRGDTQYF
15 TRBV15 CATSTSGTGGYEQYF
15 TRBV7-8 CASSSEDRMYNEQFF
15 TRBV9 CASSVGFQANSPLHF
15 TRBV7-9 CASSLVSGTHTEAFF
13 TRBV2 CASRIGGGWEAFF
15 TRBV6-1 CASSRGVGGSYEQYF
15 TRBV2 CASSAETANTGELFF
14 TRBV5-1 CASSNRDPWAEAFF
13 TRBV30 CAWMRYSYNEQFF
14 TRBV27 CASSSLTSGHGYTF
14 TRBV29-1 CSVGQGASNYGYTF
14 TRBV7-9 CASSSHGRGNTIYF
17 TRBV7-9 CASTGTDLTLSSYEQYF
15 TRBV5-1 CASSLDSSSSYEQYF
15 TRBV19 CASREPWGPYNEQFF